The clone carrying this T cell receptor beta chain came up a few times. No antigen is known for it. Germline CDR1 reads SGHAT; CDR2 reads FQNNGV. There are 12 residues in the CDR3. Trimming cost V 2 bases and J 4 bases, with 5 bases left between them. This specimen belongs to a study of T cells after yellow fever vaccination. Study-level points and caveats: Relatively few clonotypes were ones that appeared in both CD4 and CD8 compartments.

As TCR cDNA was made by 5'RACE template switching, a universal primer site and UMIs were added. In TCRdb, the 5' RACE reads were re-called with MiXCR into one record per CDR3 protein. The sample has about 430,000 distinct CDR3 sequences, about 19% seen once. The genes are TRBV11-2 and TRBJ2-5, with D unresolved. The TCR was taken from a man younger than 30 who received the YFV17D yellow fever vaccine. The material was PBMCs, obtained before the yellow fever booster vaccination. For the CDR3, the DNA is TGTGCCAGCAGCTTATATACAGAGACCCAGTACTTC. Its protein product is CASSLYTETQYF.